These T cell receptor beta chains were read from a single sample in a study of response to subunit inactivated influenza vaccine. TCRdb independently ran MiXCR on the RT-PCR reads; one entry per CDR3 protein. The repertoire holds more than 450,000 distinct CDR3 sequences, with approximately 12% as singletons. The starting material was PBMCs from blood, obtained on the day of vaccination. The origin of the receptors is a man between 45 and 60 years old who received an inactivated influenza vaccine. Both conserved end residues are part of each CDR3. Each record gives: CDR3 DNA, CDR3 protein, V gene, clone size, D gene, J gene. A D gene is named only where the DNA matches it firmly. A clone size is listed for some rows: how often the clone was seen (once, few, many), or a class if it is expanded.

TGTGCCATCAGGGGGACTAGCGGGAGGACCGAGCAGTACTTC,CAIRGTSGRTEQYF,TRBV10-3,many,TRBD2,TRBJ2-7
TGTGCCAGCAGTGGGGACAGGGAGAAACCCTACGAGCAGTACTTC,CASSGDREKPYEQYF,TRBV2,few,TRBD1,TRBJ2-7
TGTGCCAGCAGTTACTCGGACAGGGAATTTAGTCATGAGCAGTTCTTC,CASSYSDREFSHEQFF,TRBV6-2/TRBV6-3,.,TRBD1,TRBJ2-1
TGTGCCAGCAGCTTATCGGGGTCCTACAATGAGCAGTTCTTC,CASSLSGSYNEQFF,TRBV12-3/TRBV12-4,many,.,TRBJ2-1
TGTGCCAGCAGTTTAATGGGACAGGGGGGAGGAGAGACCCAGTACTTC,CASSLMGQGGGETQYF,TRBV28,.,TRBD1,TRBJ2-5
TGCAGTGCGCCGGGACGGGGGGCTGGAAACACCATATATTTT,CSAPGRGAGNTIYF,TRBV20-1,few,.,TRBJ1-3
TGTGCCAGCAGTTCTGACTTACCGGGTACGCAGTATTTT,CASSSDLPGTQYF,TRBV12-3/TRBV12-4,medium-sized,.,TRBJ2-3
TGCAGTGCACGGGACTTTACAACCTCCACAGATACGCAGTATTTT,CSARDFTTSTDTQYF,TRBV20-1,few,.,TRBJ2-3
TGTGCCACCAGTGATCCGCGACAGGGGGCCGAGCAGTACTTC,CATSDPRQGAEQYF,TRBV24-1,few,TRBD1,TRBJ2-7
TGTGCCAGCAGTATATGGACAGGGAGGCCCTCCTATAATTCACCCCTCCACTTT,CASSIWTGRPSYNSPLHF,TRBV12-3/TRBV12-4,.,TRBD1,TRBJ1-6
TGTGCCAGCAGCTTACGGGTCGGCAGTACGAACACCGGGGAGCTGTTTTTT,CASSLRVGSTNTGELFF,TRBV7-7,.,.,TRBJ2-2
TGTGCCAGCAGTTCCCGAGGGGGTGCTAATGAAAAACTGTTTTTT,CASSSRGGANEKLFF,TRBV6-5,few,.,TRBJ1-4
TGCGCCAGCAGTTTGGACAGGGCCTACGAGCAGTACTTC,CASSLDRAYEQYF,TRBV5-1,many,TRBD1,TRBJ2-7